The TCR beta chain described here comes from a study of T-cell reconstitution after alpha-beta-depleted transplantation in children. In its sample, this clonotype was seen a few times. Preparing the TCRbeta library involved the use of unique molecular identifiers. TCRdb reprocessed the PCR reads with MiXCR, giving one entry per CDR3 protein. The sample contains 350,000 to 450,000 distinct CDR3 sequences, roughly 15% of which appear only once. Germline V gene data show CDR1 as SGHDN and CDR2 as FVKESK. This CDR3 region has 13 residues. Trimming cost V 1 base and J 5 bases, with 5 bases left between them.

The chain uses TRBV14 and TRBJ2-2; D might be TRBD1 (5 bases). The sequences come from PBMCs, collected from the stem cell graft. This receptor was identified in a human donor who donated a stem cell graft to a child with Fanconi anemia. Here the CDR3 DNA reads TGTGCCAGCAGCCAAGCAGGGACCGGGGAGCTGTTTTTT. It yields the protein CASSQAGTGELFF.